This T cell receptor (beta chain) was recorded in a study of T-cell reconstitution after alpha-beta-depleted transplantation in children. Study-level points and caveats: In patients about two months after transplant, alpha-beta T cells reportedly arose from several hundred expanded graft clones. Certain patients had high TCRbeta diversity at day 60, and it came from recipient T cells and thymic progenitors that survived.

As to this clonotype: Its antigen is currently unknown.

As it was prepared, the TCRbeta library received unique molecular identifiers. TCRdb re-called the PCR reads with MiXCR, one entry per CDR3 protein. The sample carries about 540,000 distinct CDR3 sequences, 25% to 30% recorded once. V trimming: 6 bases; J trimming: 2 bases; junction bases outside the gene matches: 8. The CDR3 loop spans 14 amino acids. CDR1 is DFQATT and CDR2 is SNEGSKA in the germline V gene (reference sequence). This sequence originates from a boy in the first two years of life with Wiskott-Aldrich syndrome, due to receive a stem cell transplant. The material sequenced was PBMCs, taken before TCRalphabeta/CD19-depleted stem cell transplant. The rearrangement joins TRBV20-1 to TRBJ2-5, with TRBD1 matching over 8 bases. The CDR3 DNA reads as TGCAGTGCGCAAGACAGGGGTACACAAGAGACCCAGTACTTC. Its translation: CSAQDRGTQETQYF.